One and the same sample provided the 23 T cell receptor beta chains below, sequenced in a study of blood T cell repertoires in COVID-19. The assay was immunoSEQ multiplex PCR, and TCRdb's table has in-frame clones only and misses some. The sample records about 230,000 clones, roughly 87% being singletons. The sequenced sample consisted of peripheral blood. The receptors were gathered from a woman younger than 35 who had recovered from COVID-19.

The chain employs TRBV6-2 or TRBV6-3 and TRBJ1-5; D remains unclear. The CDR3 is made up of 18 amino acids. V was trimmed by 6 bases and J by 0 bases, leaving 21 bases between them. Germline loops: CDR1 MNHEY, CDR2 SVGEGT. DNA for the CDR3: TGTGCCAGCAGCTCCCCGTACGGCGGAGAATATAGCAATCAGCCCCAGCATTTT. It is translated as CASSSPYGGEYSNQPQHF.

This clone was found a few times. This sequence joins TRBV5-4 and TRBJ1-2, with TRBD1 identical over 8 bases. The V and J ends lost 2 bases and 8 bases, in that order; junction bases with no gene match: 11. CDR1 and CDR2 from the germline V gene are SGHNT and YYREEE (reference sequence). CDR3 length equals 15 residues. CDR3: CASSLATGANFGYTF. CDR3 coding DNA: TGTGCCAGCAGCTTAGCGACAGGGGCTAATTTCGGCTACACCTTC.

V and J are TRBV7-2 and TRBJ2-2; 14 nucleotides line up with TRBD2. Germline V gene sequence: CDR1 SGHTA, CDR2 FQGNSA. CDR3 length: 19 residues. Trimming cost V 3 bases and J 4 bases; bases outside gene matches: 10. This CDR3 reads CASSFFGTSGSPRTGELFF. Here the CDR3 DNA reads TGTGCCAGCAGCTTTTTCGGGACTAGCGGGAGTCCCCGCACCGGGGAGCTGTTTTTT. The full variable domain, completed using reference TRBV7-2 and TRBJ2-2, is GAGVSQSPSNKVTEKGKDVELRCDPISGHTALYWYRQSLGQGLEFLIYFQGNSAPDKSGLPSDRFSAERTGGSVSTLTIQRTQQEDSAVYLCASSFFGTSGSPRTGELFFGEGSRLTVL.

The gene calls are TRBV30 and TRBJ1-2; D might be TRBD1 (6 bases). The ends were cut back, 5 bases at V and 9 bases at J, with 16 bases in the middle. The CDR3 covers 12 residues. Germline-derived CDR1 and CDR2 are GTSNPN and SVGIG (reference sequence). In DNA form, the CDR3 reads TGTGCCTGGGGACAGACTCCACGGAGCTACACCTTC. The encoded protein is CAWGQTPRSYTF.

Here the CDR3 reads CASSGQGNSPLHF. The CDR3 region has the DNA TGTGCCAGCAGTGGACAGGGTAATTCACCCCTCCACTTT. This rearrangement joins TRBV25-1 to TRBJ1-6; TRBD1 matches 7 bases. The CDR3 runs 13 residues. The V segment lost 4 bases and the J segment 6 bases; nucleotides outside the gene matches: 0. CDR1 and CDR2 (germline): MGHDK, SYGVNS.

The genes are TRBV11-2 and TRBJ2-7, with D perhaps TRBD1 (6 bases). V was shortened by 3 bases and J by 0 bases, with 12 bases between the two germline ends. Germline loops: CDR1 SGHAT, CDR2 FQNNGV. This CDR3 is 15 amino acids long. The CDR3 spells CASSLYRDISYEQYF. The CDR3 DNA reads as TGTGCCAGCAGCTTGTACCGGGACATCTCCTACGAGCAGTACTTC. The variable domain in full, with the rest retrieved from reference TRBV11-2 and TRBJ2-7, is EAGVAQSPRYKIIEKRQSVAFWCNPISGHATLYWYQQILGQGPKLLIQFQNNGVVDDSQLPKDRFSAERLKGVDSTLKIQPAKLEDSAVYLCASSLYRDISYEQYFGPGTRLTVT.

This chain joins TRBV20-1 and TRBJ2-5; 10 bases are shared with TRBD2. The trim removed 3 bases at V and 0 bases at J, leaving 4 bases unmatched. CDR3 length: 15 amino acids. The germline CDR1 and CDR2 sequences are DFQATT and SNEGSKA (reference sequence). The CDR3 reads CSASGTSADQETQYF. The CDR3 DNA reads TGCAGTGCTAGTGGGACTAGCGCCGACCAAGAGACCCAGTACTTC.

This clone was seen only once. In DNA, the CDR3 is TGTGCCTGTTTGGGGCGTGGCTACACCTTC. Protein sequence: CACLGRGYTF. The rearrangement links TRBV30 to TRBJ1-2; possible D gene TRBD1, 5 bases. This CDR3 comprises 10 residues. Germline CDR1 is GTSNPN and CDR2 is SVGIG (reference sequence). V dropped 6 bases and J dropped 7 bases, with 9 bases sitting between them.

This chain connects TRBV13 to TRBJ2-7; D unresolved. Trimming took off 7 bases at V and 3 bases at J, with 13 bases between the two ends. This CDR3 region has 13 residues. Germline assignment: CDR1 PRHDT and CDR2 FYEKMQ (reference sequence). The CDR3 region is CASTETNSYEQYF. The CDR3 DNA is TGTGCCAGCACCGAGACAAATAGCTACGAGCAGTACTTC.

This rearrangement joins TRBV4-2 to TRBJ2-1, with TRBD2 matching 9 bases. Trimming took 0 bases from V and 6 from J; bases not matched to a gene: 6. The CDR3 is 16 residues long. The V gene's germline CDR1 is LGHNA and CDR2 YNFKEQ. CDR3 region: CASSQDRSAGGNEQFF. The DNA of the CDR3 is TGTGCCAGCAGCCAAGACAGGTCAGCGGGAGGCAATGAGCAGTTCTTC.

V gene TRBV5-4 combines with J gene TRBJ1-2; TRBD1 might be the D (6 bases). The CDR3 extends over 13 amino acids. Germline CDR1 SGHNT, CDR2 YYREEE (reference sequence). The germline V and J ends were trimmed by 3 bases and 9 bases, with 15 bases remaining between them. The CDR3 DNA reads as TGTGCCAGCAGCTCAGGGTACAGGGATCGCTACACCTTC. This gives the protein CASSSGYRDRYTF.

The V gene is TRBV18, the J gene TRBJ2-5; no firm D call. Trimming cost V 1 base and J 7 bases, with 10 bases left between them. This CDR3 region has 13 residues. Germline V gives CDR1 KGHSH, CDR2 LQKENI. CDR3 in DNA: TGTGCCAGCTCACCACTAAGCGAAGGGACCCAGTACTTC. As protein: CASSPLSEGTQYF.

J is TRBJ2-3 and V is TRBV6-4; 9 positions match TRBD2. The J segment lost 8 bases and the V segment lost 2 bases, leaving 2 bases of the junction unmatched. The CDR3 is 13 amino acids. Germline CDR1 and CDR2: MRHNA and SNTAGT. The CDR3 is CASSDIAGVTQYF. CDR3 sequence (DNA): TGTGCCAGCAGTGACATAGCGGGAGTTACGCAGTATTTT.

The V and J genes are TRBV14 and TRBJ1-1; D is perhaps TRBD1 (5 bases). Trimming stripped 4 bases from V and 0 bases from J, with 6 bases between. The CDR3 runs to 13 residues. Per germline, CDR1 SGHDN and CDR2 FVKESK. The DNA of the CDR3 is TGTGCCAGCAGCCGACAGTTGAACACTGAAGCTTTCTTT. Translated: CASSRQLNTEAFF. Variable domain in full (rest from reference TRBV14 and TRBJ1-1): EAGVTQFPSHSVIEKGQTVTLRCDPISGHDNLYWYRRVMGKEIKFLLHFVKESKQDESGMPNNRFLAERTGGTYSTLKVQPAELEDSGVYFCASSRQLNTEAFFGQGTRLTVV.

CDR3 in DNA: TGTGCCAGCAGCCGTCCGGGACTAGCGGTCCAAGAGACCCAGTACTTC. It encodes CASSRPGLAVQETQYF. The genes are TRBV3-1 (or the pseudogene TRBV3-2) and TRBJ2-5; 11 bases align to TRBD2. This CDR3 has 16 amino acids. CDR1 is LGHDT and CDR2 is YNNKEL in the germline V gene (reference sequence). J gave up 1 base and V 4 bases, and 5 bases lay outside the gene matches.

This CDR3 reads CASSWTSGRMADTQYF. CDR3 nucleotide sequence: TGTGCCAGCAGTTGGACTAGCGGGAGAATGGCAGATACGCAGTATTTT. The rearrangement links TRBV27 to TRBJ2-3; 13 nucleotides agree with TRBD2. This CDR3 has 16 amino acids. The trim removed 4 bases at V and 4 bases at J, leaving 5 bases unmatched. Germline values: CDR1 MNHEY, CDR2 SMNVEV (reference sequence).

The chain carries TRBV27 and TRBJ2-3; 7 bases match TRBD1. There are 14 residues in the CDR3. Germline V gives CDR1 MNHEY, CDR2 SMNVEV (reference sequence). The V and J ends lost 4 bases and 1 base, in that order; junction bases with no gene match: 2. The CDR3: CASSWGTGTDTQYF. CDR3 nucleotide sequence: TGTGCCAGCAGTTGGGGGACAGGCACAGATACGCAGTATTTT.

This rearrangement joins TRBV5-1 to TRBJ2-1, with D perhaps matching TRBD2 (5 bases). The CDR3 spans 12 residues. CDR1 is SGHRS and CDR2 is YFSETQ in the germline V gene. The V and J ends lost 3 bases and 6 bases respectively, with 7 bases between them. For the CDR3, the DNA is TGCGCCAGCAGCTACGAGGGCAATGAGCAGTTCTTC. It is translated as CASSYEGNEQFF.

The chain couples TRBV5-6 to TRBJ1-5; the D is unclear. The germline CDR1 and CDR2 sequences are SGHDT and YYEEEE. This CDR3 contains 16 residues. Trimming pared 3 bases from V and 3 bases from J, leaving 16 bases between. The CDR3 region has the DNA TGTGCCAGCAGCTCTAGCGATCAGATGGACAATCAGCCCCAGCATTTT. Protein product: CASSSSDQMDNQPQHF.

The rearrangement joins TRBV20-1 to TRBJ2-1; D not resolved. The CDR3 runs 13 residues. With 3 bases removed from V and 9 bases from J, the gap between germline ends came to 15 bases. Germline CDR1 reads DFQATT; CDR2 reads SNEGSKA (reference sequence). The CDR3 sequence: CSASRIPGGEQFF. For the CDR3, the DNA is TGCAGTGCTAGTCGTATTCCCGGCGGTGAGCAGTTCTTC.

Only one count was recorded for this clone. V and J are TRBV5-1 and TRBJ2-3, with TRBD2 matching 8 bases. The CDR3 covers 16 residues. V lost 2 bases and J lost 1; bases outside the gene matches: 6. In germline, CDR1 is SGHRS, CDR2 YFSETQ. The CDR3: CASSFQAGVGTDTQYF. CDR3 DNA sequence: TGCGCCAGCAGCTTTCAAGCGGGAGTTGGCACAGATACGCAGTATTTT.

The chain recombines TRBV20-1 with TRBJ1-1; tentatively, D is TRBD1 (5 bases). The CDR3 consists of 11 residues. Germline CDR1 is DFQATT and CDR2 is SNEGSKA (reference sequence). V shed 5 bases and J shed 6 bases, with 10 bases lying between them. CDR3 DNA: TGCAGTGCTCAGGACAATCCTGAAGCTTTCTTT. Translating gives CSAQDNPEAFF.

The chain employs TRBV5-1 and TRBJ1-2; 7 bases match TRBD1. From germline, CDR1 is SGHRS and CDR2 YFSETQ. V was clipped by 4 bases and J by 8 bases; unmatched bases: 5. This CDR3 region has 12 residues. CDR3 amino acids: CASSQTGSGYTF. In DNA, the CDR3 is TGCGCCAGCAGCCAGACAGGGTCCGGCTACACCTTC.